These 20 T cell receptor beta chains came from one sample sequenced in a study of T cells in Graves' hyperthyroidism and ophthalmopathy. Researchers amplified the TCR beta CDR3 regions from RNA transcripts. RT-PCR in the first round (using the HTBI primer set) targeted the TCR CDR3. In TCRdb, the multiplex PCR reads were re-called with MiXCR into one record per CDR3 protein. This table has about 560,000 distinct CDR3 sequences, around 13% appearing once. Sequencing used blood. These receptors all stem from a woman aged 40-49 years with Graves' hyperthyroidism.

This clonotype was seen repeatedly, ten times or more. The chain couples TRBV20-1 to TRBJ2-7, with D unresolved. The CDR3 is 11 amino acids. The germline gives CDR1 DFQATT, CDR2 SNEGSKA (reference sequence). Trimming removed 2 bases at V and 4 bases at J, with 6 bases between. The CDR3 is CSARQVYEQYF. For the CDR3, the DNA is TGCAGTGCTAGACAGGTTTACGAGCAGTACTTC.

This clonotype was counted ten times or more. The chain is built from TRBV18 and TRBJ1-2; 7 positions agree with TRBD1. The CDR3 contains 13 residues. From germline, CDR1 is KGHSH and CDR2 LQKENI. The ends lost 3 bases at V and 4 bases at J; junction bases unmatched: 2. The CDR3, as DNA: TGTGCCAGCTCACCGGACAGGCTCTATGGCTACACCTTC. It yields the protein CASSPDRLYGYTF.

This clonotype was detected ten times or more. The CDR3 is CASSIAGPNYEQYF. The CDR3 DNA is TGCGCCAGCAGCATAGCGGGACCGAACTACGAGCAGTACTTC. The chain joins TRBV5-1 to TRBJ2-7; 8 bases align to TRBD2. CDR1 SGHRS and CDR2 YFSETQ come from the germline V gene. The V segment lost 4 bases and the J segment 3 bases; nucleotides outside the gene matches: 6. The CDR3 sequence is 14 residues long.

This clonotype was recorded a few times. The chain links TRBV5-1 to TRBJ2-6; D is ambiguous. Germline V CDR1 and CDR2: SGHRS, YFSETQ. The CDR3 length is 15 residues. The V gene lost 0 bases and the J gene lost 0 bases, with 4 bases spanning the gap. CDR3 region: CASSLETSGANVLTF. The CDR3 DNA follows: TGCGCCAGCAGCTTGGAGACCTCTGGGGCCAACGTCCTGACTTTC.

The genes are TRBV4-1 and TRBJ2-1; TRBD1 aligns across 7 bases. Trimming at V came to 0 bases and at J to 5 bases, leaving 10 bases not matched to a gene. Germline V CDR1 and CDR2: MGHRA, YSYEKL. The CDR3 sequence is 17 residues long. CDR3 in DNA: TGCGCCAGCAGCCAAGATGGGAACAGGGGAGCCCACAATGAGCAGTTCTTC. It translates to CASSQDGNRGAHNEQFF.

This clonotype appeared a few times. V and J are TRBV2 and TRBJ1-1; 7 nucleotides line up with TRBD1. The ends lost 7 bases at V and 3 bases at J; junction bases unmatched: 11. The CDR3 loop spans 15 amino acids. From germline, CDR1 is SNHLY and CDR2 FYNNEI. Here the CDR3 reads CASMGRAGGDTEAFF. The CDR3 DNA reads as TGTGCCAGCATGGGGAGGGCAGGGGGGGACACTGAAGCTTTCTTT.

This clonotype was picked up a small number of times. The chain links TRBV3-1 to TRBJ2-2; 11 positions match TRBD1. Germline V CDR1 and CDR2: LGHDT, YNNKEL (reference sequence). With 1 base clipped from V and 1 base from J, the junction kept 8 bases outside the gene matches. This CDR3 is 19 amino acids long. The CDR3 sequence is CASSQVIQDRGRNTGELFF. The CDR3 nucleotides are TGTGCCAGCAGCCAAGTTATCCAGGACAGGGGGCGGAACACCGGGGAGCTGTTTTTT.

This clonotype was recorded many times. The rearrangement joins TRBV20-1 to TRBJ1-5, with 7 bases that match TRBD1. CDR1 DFQATT and CDR2 SNEGSKA come from the germline V gene (reference sequence). V was clipped by 4 bases and J by 2 bases; unmatched bases: 5. The CDR3 length is 14 residues. CDR3 nucleotides: TGCAGTGCTAAAGGCGGGACAGGCAATCAGCCCCAGCATTTT. This encodes CSAKGGTGNQPQHF.

This clonotype has ten or more counts. The chain uses TRBV20-1 and TRBJ1-5, with D perhaps TRBD1 (6 bases). The CDR3 spans 18 residues. Deletions cut 0 bases from V and 5 bases from J, with 23 bases between. Germline V CDR1 and CDR2: DFQATT, SNEGSKA (reference sequence). This CDR3 is CSARDVGDRSEIYQPQHF. Here the CDR3 DNA reads TGCAGTGCTAGAGATGTGGGCGACAGGAGCGAAATTTATCAGCCCCAGCATTTT.

This clonotype was seen a handful of times. The chain couples TRBV6-1 to TRBJ2-3; no clear D gene. The germline gives CDR1 MNHNS, CDR2 SASEGT. V shed 7 bases and J shed 0 bases, with 8 bases lying between them. The CDR3 is made up of 13 amino acids. The CDR3: CASIVESTDTQYF. The CDR3 nucleotides are TGTGCCAGCATAGTAGAAAGCACAGATACGCAGTATTTT.

This clonotype came up many times. This chain joins TRBV11-2 and TRBJ1-2; D is unresolved. V lost 1 base, J lost 4 bases, and 10 bases lay in between. CDR3 length: 14 amino acids. Per germline, CDR1 SGHAT and CDR2 FQNNGV. CDR3 in DNA: TGTGCCAGCAGCTTAGTGGTCAGGTCCTATGGCTACACCTTC. Translated: CASSLVVRSYGYTF.

This clonotype was detected only a few times. The chain employs TRBV28 and TRBJ2-7; D is perhaps TRBD1 or TRBD2 (5 bases each). Germline V gene data show CDR1 as MDHEN and CDR2 as SYDVKM. The CDR3 consists of 14 residues. Trimming cost V 5 bases and J 7 bases, with 18 bases left between them. CDR3 in amino acids: CASSTGDHPREQYF. The CDR3, as DNA: TGTGCCAGCAGTACCGGGGACCACCCTAGGGAGCAGTACTTC.

The chain employs TRBV6-2 or TRBV6-3 and TRBJ2-2; D uncertain. V lost 7 bases, J lost 5 bases, and 17 bases lay in between. This CDR3 spans 15 amino acids. CDR1 MNHEY and CDR2 SVGEGT come from the germline V gene. The CDR3 DNA reads TGTGCCAGCACCCTGACGAGCGCTGTTACCGGGGAGCTGTTTTTT. It yields the protein CASTLTSAVTGELFF.

The chain carries TRBV4-1 and TRBJ1-1, with D tentatively TRBD1 (5 bases). The CDR3 sequence is 15 residues long. CDR1 is MGHRA and CDR2 is YSYEKL in the germline V gene. Between the trimmed V and J ends, which lost 1 base and 4 bases, there was a span of 13 bases. The chain's CDR3 is CASSQVAGGLTEAFF. The CDR3 region has the DNA TGCGCCAGCAGCCAAGTGGCGGGGGGACTCACTGAAGCTTTCTTT.

The chain is built from TRBV7-3 and TRBJ2-3; D call uncertain. The germline CDR1 and CDR2 sequences are SGHTA and FQGTGA. The CDR3 has 15 amino acids. V lost 5 bases to trimming and J lost 0 bases, with 12 bases between them. CDR3 DNA sequence: TGTGCCAGCAGCCCAACGGAGCTAAGCACAGATACGCAGTATTTT. This gives the protein CASSPTELSTDTQYF.

The sample holds many counts of this clonotype. This rearrangement joins TRBV7-2 to TRBJ2-3; 10 bases line up with TRBD2. Germline V lookup: CDR1 SGHTA, CDR2 FQGNSA. The CDR3 is 16 residues long. Trimming at V came to 4 bases and at J to 4 bases, leaving 8 bases not matched to a gene. DNA for the CDR3: TGTGCCAGCAGCTCCGCTAGCGGGAGCGGTGCAGATACGCAGTATTTT. It specifies CASSSASGSGADTQYF.

This clonotype was counted at least ten times. This chain links TRBV28 with TRBJ1-2; D not certain. V was trimmed by 1 base and J by 3 bases, leaving 6 bases between them. Germline values: CDR1 MDHEN, CDR2 SYDVKM. The CDR3 totals 13 residues. The CDR3 sequence: CASSLFADYGYTF. CDR3 DNA: TGTGCCAGCAGTTTATTTGCGGACTATGGCTACACCTTC.

This clonotype occurred a few times. V is TRBV28 and J is TRBJ1-1; D might be TRBD1 (5 bases). This CDR3 has 14 amino acids. V lost 2 bases and J 4 bases, leaving 11 bases between the germline ends. Germline V gene sequence: CDR1 MDHEN, CDR2 SYDVKM. The CDR3 nucleotides read TGTGCCAGCAGTTTAACGCAGGGCGCCACTGAAGCTTTCTTT. Its translation: CASSLTQGATEAFF.

This clonotype was detected many times. The chain joins TRBV12-3 or TRBV12-4 to TRBJ1-1; D is undetermined. The CDR3 totals 14 residues. Trimming removed 5 bases at V and 1 base at J, with 11 bases between. The DNA for the CDR3 is TGTGCCAGCAGTCCAGGCGGACGGAACACTGAAGCTTTCTTT. Translation: CASSPGGRNTEAFF.

This clonotype was seen a few times. V gene TRBV29-1 combines with J gene TRBJ1-1; no clear D. Germline CDR1 reads SQVTM; CDR2 reads ANQGSEA. Trimming left V 4 bases short and J 2 bases short, with 8 bases between. The CDR3 loop spans 12 amino acids. CDR3 coding DNA: TGCAGCGTTGTGCGGGCAAACACTGAAGCTTTCTTT. It yields the protein CSVVRANTEAFF. The whole variable domain, filled in from reference TRBV29-1 and TRBJ1-1, reads SAVISQKPSRDICQRGTSLTIQCQVDSQVTMMFWYRQQPGQSLTLIATANQGSEATYESGFVIDKFPISRPNLTFSTLTVSNMSPEDSSIYLCSVVRANTEAFFGQGTRLTVV.